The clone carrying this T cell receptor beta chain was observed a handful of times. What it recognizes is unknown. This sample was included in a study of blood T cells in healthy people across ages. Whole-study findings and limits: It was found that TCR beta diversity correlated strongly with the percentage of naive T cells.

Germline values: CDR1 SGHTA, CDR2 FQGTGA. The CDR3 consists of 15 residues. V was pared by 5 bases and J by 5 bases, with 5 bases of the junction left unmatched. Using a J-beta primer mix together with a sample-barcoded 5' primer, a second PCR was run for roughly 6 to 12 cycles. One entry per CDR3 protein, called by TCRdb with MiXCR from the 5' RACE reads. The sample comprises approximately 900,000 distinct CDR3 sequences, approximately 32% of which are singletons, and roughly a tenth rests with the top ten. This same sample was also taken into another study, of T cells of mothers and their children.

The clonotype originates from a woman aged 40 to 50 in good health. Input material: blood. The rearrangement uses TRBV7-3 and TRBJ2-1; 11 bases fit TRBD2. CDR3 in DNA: TGTGCCAGCAGCACCTCTAGCGGGGGGCACAATGAGCAGTTCTTC. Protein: CASSTSSGGHNEQFF.